The 19 T cell receptor beta chains presented below share a single source sample, sequenced in a study of beta chain features in type 1 diabetes. Expressed TCRB transcripts were sequenced, since all the RNA that had been isolated was reverse transcribed. TCRdb's table, derived via immunoSEQ multiplex PCR, lists solely in-frame clones and lacks some. The table shows a few hundred thousand clones, with around 13% occurring only once. Sequenced input: central memory CD4+ T cells from blood. The receptors were sampled from a young man in good health.

The chain has TRBV7-9 and TRBJ2-3; D not resolved. CDR1 and CDR2 (germline): SEHNR, FQNEAQ (reference sequence). Trimming cost V 6 bases and J 1 base, with 11 bases left between them. There are 14 residues in the CDR3. The CDR3 coding sequence is TGTGCCAGCAGACCCGACTCCCGCACAGATACGCAGTATTTT. This gives the protein CASRPDSRTDTQYF.

The V call is TRBV7-3, the J call TRBJ2-2; 8 bases align to TRBD1. The CDR3 is made up of 15 amino acids. Germline CDR1 SGHTA, CDR2 FQGTGA. V was clipped by 5 bases and J by 6 bases; unmatched bases: 8. DNA for the CDR3: TGTGCCAGCAGCCCTGGACAGGGACCCGCCGGGGAGCTGTTTTTT. Translating gives CASSPGQGPAGELFF.

The chain employs TRBV7-2 and TRBJ2-1; 7 positions agree with TRBD2. CDR1 is SGHTA, CDR2 FQGNSA, per germline. The CDR3 has 15 residues. The V and J ends lost 7 bases and 5 bases, in that order; junction bases with no gene match: 11. This CDR3 is CASNPTGLVNNEQFF. CDR3 DNA sequence: TGTGCCAGCAACCCGACTGGACTAGTGAACAATGAGCAGTTCTTC.

This clone was found a few times. V is TRBV14 and J is TRBJ2-3, with TRBD1 matching 7 bases. The germline V gene encodes CDR1 SGHDN and CDR2 FVKESK. The CDR3 sequence is 18 residues long. J gave up 0 bases and V 3 bases, and 12 bases lay outside the gene matches. In nucleotides, the CDR3 is TGTGCCAGCAGCCACCTAAGGACAGGCCCCGCTAGCACAGATACGCAGTATTTT. Residues: CASSHLRTGPASTDTQYF. Together with reference TRBV14 and TRBJ2-3, the CDR3 gives the full variable domain: EAGVTQFPSHSVIEKGQTVTLRCDPISGHDNLYWYRRVMGKEIKFLLHFVKESKQDESGMPNNRFLAERTGGTYSTLKVQPAELEDSGVYFCASSHLRTGPASTDTQYFGPGTRLTVL.

The CDR3 sequence is CAWSSPRRALSEKLFF. The CDR3 DNA sequence: TGTGCCTGGAGTTCCCCCCGCCGGGCGCTATCTGAAAAACTGTTTTTT. The chain employs TRBV30 and TRBJ1-4, with no clear D. The germline gives CDR1 GTSNPN, CDR2 SVGIG (reference sequence). The CDR3 is 16 amino acids. V gave up 2 bases and J gave up 7 bases, with 20 bases separating them.

This clone was detected a few times. The J gene is TRBJ1-3, the V gene TRBV7-2; D not certain. Germline-derived CDR1 and CDR2 are SGHTA and FQGNSA. V was pared by 7 bases and J by 3 bases, with 10 bases between. This CDR3 has 13 amino acids. Written as DNA, the CDR3 is TGTGCCAGCAACTCGATGCGTGGAAACACCATATATTTT. Translation gives CASNSMRGNTIYF.

This chain links TRBV7-9 with TRBJ2-7; weak D call: TRBD1 (6 bases). V was pared by 1 base and J by 6 bases, with 16 bases between. Looked up from germline, CDR1 is SEHNR and CDR2 is FQNEAQ (reference sequence). The CDR3 extends over 15 amino acids. This chain's CDR3 is CASSLVGANLREQYF. The DNA of the CDR3 is TGTGCCAGCAGCTTAGTGGGGGCTAACTTGCGCGAGCAGTACTTC.

The rearrangement joins TRBV28 to TRBJ1-1; tentatively, D is TRBD1 (5 bases). The CDR3 has 17 residues. Trimming took off 5 bases at V and 4 bases at J, with 23 bases between the two ends. CDR1 is MDHEN, CDR2 SYDVKM, per germline. The DNA of the CDR3 is TGTGCCAGCAGTAAACTACTAACCAGGGTCGGGCGCACTGAAGCTTTCTTT. This codes for CASSKLLTRVGRTEAFF.

This clone was observed a few times. The chain carries TRBV20-1 and TRBJ2-1; D possibly corresponds to TRBD1 (6 bases). V was cut by 6 bases and J by 12 bases, with 15 bases left in between. Per the germline V gene, CDR1 is DFQATT and CDR2 is SNEGSKA (reference sequence). The CDR3 runs 11 residues. The CDR3 spells CSAMQGIGQFF. In nucleotides, the CDR3 is TGCAGTGCGATGCAGGGGATTGGGCAGTTCTTC.

A note on this clone: This clone may be a read error of a much larger clone one base away. The chain has TRBV7-2 and TRBJ1-1, with D uncertain. Trimming took 1 base from V and 1 from J, leaving 4 bases between them. CDR3 length equals 13 residues. Germline V gene lookup returns CDR1 SGHTA and CDR2 FQGNSA. CDR3 nucleotides: TGTGCCAGCAGCTTAGACGAGAACACTGAAGCTTTCTTT. This sequence encodes CASSLDENTEAFF.

V is TRBV11-1 and J is TRBJ2-7, with 12 nucleotides matching TRBD1. CDR1 is SGHAT, CDR2 FQDESV, per germline (reference sequence). Germline trimming cut 5 bases from V and 4 bases from J; bases unmatched to any gene: 6. The length of the CDR3 is 15 residues. The chain's CDR3 is CASSQGTGGAYEQYV. The CDR3 DNA sequence: TGTGCCAGCAGCCAGGGGACAGGGGGCGCGTACGAGCAGTACGTC.

This clone was picked up a small number of times. The chain joins TRBV11-3 to TRBJ2-2; 7 nucleotides match TRBD2. Germline CDR1 SGHNT, CDR2 YENEEA. The CDR3 spans 16 residues. The J segment lost 0 bases and the V segment lost 4 bases, leaving 5 bases of the junction unmatched. For the CDR3, the DNA is TGTGCCAGCAGCTCCGGGGGGACTTCGAACACCGGGGAGCTGTTTTTT. Translated: CASSSGGTSNTGELFF.

In its sample, this clone was seen a few times. The gene calls are TRBV7-2 and TRBJ1-4; TRBD1 might be the D (5 bases). Germline loops: CDR1 SGHTA, CDR2 FQGNSA. This CDR3 is built from 14 residues. V gave up 4 bases and J gave up 11 bases, with 17 bases separating them. The CDR3 nucleotides read TGTGCCAGCAGCTCGCCTGGCCCGGGGCTCAAACTGTTTTTT. Protein product: CASSSPGPGLKLFF.

This chain connects TRBV6-5 to TRBJ2-3, with 9 bases identical to TRBD2. The CDR3 consists of 14 residues. Per germline, CDR1 MNHEY and CDR2 SVGAGI. Losses at the gene ends were 6 bases for V and 4 bases for J; bases not matched to a gene: 5. The CDR3 nucleotides are TGTGCCAGCAGATTTAGCGGGAGCCCAGATACGCAGTATTTT. It codes for CASRFSGSPDTQYF.

The rearrangement links TRBV5-1 to TRBJ2-1; D possibly corresponds to TRBD2 (6 bases). This CDR3 region has 15 residues. Germline lookup yields CDR1 SGHRS and CDR2 YFSETQ. V lost 5 bases and J lost 4, with 16 bases in between. This chain's CDR3 is CASRGGSGLYNEQFF. The CDR3 region has the DNA TGCGCCAGCAGGGGGGGTAGCGGTTTGTACAATGAGCAGTTCTTC. Full variable domain (remainder filled in from reference TRBV5-1 and TRBJ2-1): KAGVTQTPRYLIKTRGQQVTLSCSPISGHRSVSWYQQTPGQGLQFLFEYFSETQRNKGNFPGRFSGRQFSNSRSEMNVSTLELGDSALYLCASRGGSGLYNEQFFGPGTRLTVL.

This clone was recorded at least ten times. The DNA of the CDR3 is TGTGCCAGCAGTCAATTCACAGATACGCAGTATTTT. This gives the protein CASSQFTDTQYF. V and J are TRBV6-5 and TRBJ2-3; D gene unclear. V shed 5 bases and J shed 2 bases, with 5 bases lying between them. This CDR3 contains 12 residues. CDR1 is MNHEY, CDR2 SVGAGI, per germline.

A few counts support this clone. V usage is TRBV5-1 and J usage is TRBJ2-7, with a weak D call TRBD2 (6 bases). The germline CDR1 and CDR2 sequences are SGHRS and YFSETQ. This CDR3 comprises 13 residues. Trimming stripped 5 bases from V and 1 base from J, with 10 bases between. CDR3 sequence: CASSAEGSYEQYF. The CDR3 DNA reads as TGCGCCAGCAGTGCGGAGGGGTCCTACGAGCAGTACTTC.

The V and J genes are TRBV7-2 and TRBJ2-1, with a weak D call TRBD1 (5 bases). V lost 4 bases and J lost 2, with 15 bases in between. The CDR3 is 16 amino acids. The germline CDR1 and CDR2 sequences are SGHTA and FQGNSA. The CDR3 reads CASSSLQAGPYNEQFF. CDR3 bases: TGTGCCAGCAGCTCGCTACAGGCTGGACCCTACAATGAGCAGTTCTTC. The variable domain in full, with the rest retrieved from reference TRBV7-2 and TRBJ2-1, is GAGVSQSPSNKVTEKGKDVELRCDPISGHTALYWYRQSLGQGLEFLIYFQGNSAPDKSGLPSDRFSAERTGGSVSTLTIQRTQQEDSAVYLCASSSLQAGPYNEQFFGPGTRLTVL.

This clone occurred a few times. The V call is TRBV5-1, the J call TRBJ2-5; TRBD1 is a possible D gene (5 bases). Looked up from germline, CDR1 is SGHRS and CDR2 is YFSETQ. The CDR3 covers 14 residues. The V end was cut by 4 bases, the J end by 2 bases, with 12 bases between. Written as DNA, the CDR3 is TGCGCCAGCAGCCAGGGTGTTCGTCAAGAGACCCAGTACTTC. Translation: CASSQGVRQETQYF.